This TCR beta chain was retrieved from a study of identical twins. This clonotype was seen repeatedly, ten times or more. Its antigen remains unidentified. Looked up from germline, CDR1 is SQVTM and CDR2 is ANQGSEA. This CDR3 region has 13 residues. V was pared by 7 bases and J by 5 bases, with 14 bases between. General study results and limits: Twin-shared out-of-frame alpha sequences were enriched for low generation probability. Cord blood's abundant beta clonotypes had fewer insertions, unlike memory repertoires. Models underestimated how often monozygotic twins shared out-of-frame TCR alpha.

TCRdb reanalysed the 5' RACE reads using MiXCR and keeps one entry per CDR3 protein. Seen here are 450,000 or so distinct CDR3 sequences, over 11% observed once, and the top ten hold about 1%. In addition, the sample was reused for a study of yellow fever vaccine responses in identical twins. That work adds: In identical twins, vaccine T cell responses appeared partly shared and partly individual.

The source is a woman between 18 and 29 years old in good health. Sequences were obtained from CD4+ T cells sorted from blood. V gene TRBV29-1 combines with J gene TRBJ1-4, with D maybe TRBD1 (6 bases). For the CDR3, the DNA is TGCAGCGCCACAAGGGACACGAATGAAAAACTGTTTTTT. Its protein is CSATRDTNEKLFF.